These T cell receptor beta chains were read from a single sample in a study of blood T cell repertoires in COVID-19. Libraries were prepared by immunoSEQ multiplex PCR; TCRdb keeps only in-frame clonotypes and omits some of them. The repertoire holds under 300,000 clones, with over 80% as singletons. The sequencing sample was made of PBMCs or T cells enriched from blood (not recorded which). These receptors came from a woman aged 18-29 years who had recovered from COVID-19. Both conserved end residues are part of each CDR3. Each record gives: D gene, clone size, J gene, V gene, CDR3 DNA, CDR3 protein. A D gene is named only where the DNA matches it firmly. Expanded clones are given a class, and other clones once, few, many or no size at all.

D gene: -; clone size: -; J gene: TRBJ1-6; V gene: TRBV5-4; CDR3 DNA: TGTGCCAGCAGCCGAGGTCAACTTTCGGAGTCACCCCTCCACTTT; CDR3 protein: CASSRGQLSESPLHF
D gene: -; clone size: -; J gene: TRBJ2-1; V gene: TRBV12-3/TRBV12-4; CDR3 DNA: TGTGCCAGCAGCCTGGGACTTGTGCAGTTCTTC; CDR3 protein: CASSLGLVQFF
D gene: -; clone size: once; J gene: TRBJ1-2; V gene: TRBV14; CDR3 DNA: TGTGCCAGCAGTCCCTTTGGGGACTTAGAGAACTATGGCTACACCTTC; CDR3 protein: CASSPFGDLENYGYTF
D gene: -; clone size: -; J gene: TRBJ1-2; V gene: TRBV20-1; CDR3 DNA: TGCAGTGCTAGTGCGCCCCGGGGCTATGGCTACACCTTC; CDR3 protein: CSASAPRGYGYTF
D gene: -; clone size: once; J gene: TRBJ1-3; V gene: TRBV12-3/TRBV12-4; CDR3 DNA: TGTGCCAGCAGTCCGAGTAACACCATATATTTT; CDR3 protein: CASSPSNTIYF
D gene: -; clone size: -; J gene: TRBJ2-7; V gene: TRBV9; CDR3 DNA: TGTGCCAGCAGCCCAAACCCGGGGGACAGCCTTGAGCAGTACTTC; CDR3 protein: CASSPNPGDSLEQYF
D gene: TRBD1; clone size: -; J gene: TRBJ1-1; V gene: TRBV27; CDR3 DNA: TGTGCCAGCAGTTTCTCCCGGGACAGGGATGGGATGAACACTGAAGCTTTCTTT; CDR3 protein: CASSFSRDRDGMNTEAFF
D gene: -; clone size: -; J gene: TRBJ1-6; V gene: TRBV4-1; CDR3 DNA: TGCGCCAGCAGCCAAGATCGGACAGCCAATTCACCCCTCCACTTT; CDR3 protein: CASSQDRTANSPLHF
D gene: -; clone size: -; J gene: TRBJ2-1; V gene: TRBV20-1; CDR3 DNA: TGCAGTGCTAGTTTCAGGGTGGAACGCAATGAGCAGTTCTTC; CDR3 protein: CSASFRVERNEQFF
D gene: -; clone size: -; J gene: TRBJ2-3; V gene: TRBV4-1; CDR3 DNA: TGCGCCAGCAGCCAGAGGAGGGGGGGAGTGACAGATACGCAGTATTTT; CDR3 protein: CASSQRRGGVTDTQYF
D gene: TRBD1; clone size: -; J gene: TRBJ1-2; V gene: TRBV7-9; CDR3 DNA: TGTGCCAGCAGCACGCTCTCCCCCGGGACAGGGGACTACACCTTC; CDR3 protein: CASSTLSPGTGDYTF
D gene: TRBD2; clone size: -; J gene: TRBJ2-5; V gene: TRBV5-4; CDR3 DNA: TGTGCCAGCAGCTTGGATCTGGGGGGGGGAGAGACCCAGTACTTC; CDR3 protein: CASSLDLGGGETQYF
D gene: -; clone size: -; J gene: TRBJ2-1; V gene: TRBV7-3; CDR3 DNA: TGTGCCAGCAGCTTAACGCGGGACTACAATGAGCAGTTCTTC; CDR3 protein: CASSLTRDYNEQFF
D gene: TRBD2; clone size: once; J gene: TRBJ2-2; V gene: TRBV2; CDR3 DNA: TGTGCCAGCACTAGCGGGAGCGGGGAGAACACCGGGGAGCTGTTTTTT; CDR3 protein: CASTSGSGENTGELFF
D gene: TRBD1; clone size: -; J gene: TRBJ2-4; V gene: TRBV7-2; CDR3 DNA: TGTGCCAGCAGCTTAACCGGGACAGGGGGCGTGAAGGCCAAAAACATTCAGTACTTC; CDR3 protein: CASSLTGTGGVKAKNIQYF
D gene: -; clone size: few; J gene: TRBJ1-6; V gene: TRBV18; CDR3 DNA: TGTGCCAGCTCACCTAGCTCCTATAATTCACCCCTCCACTTT; CDR3 protein: CASSPSSYNSPLHF
D gene: TRBD1; clone size: -; J gene: TRBJ2-3; V gene: TRBV30; CDR3 DNA: TGTGTCGGGACAGAACACACAGATACGCAGTATTTT; CDR3 protein: CVGTEHTDTQYF
D gene: -; clone size: -; J gene: TRBJ1-1; V gene: TRBV19; CDR3 DNA: TGTGCCAGTGCTCGCCGGGGGGAACTACTTCCGATGAACACTGAAGCTTTCTTT; CDR3 protein: CASARRGELLPMNTEAFF
D gene: TRBD1; clone size: -; J gene: TRBJ1-1; V gene: TRBV19; CDR3 DNA: TGTGCCAGTATAGGGACAGGGGACACTGAAGCTTTCTTT; CDR3 protein: CASIGTGDTEAFF
D gene: -; clone size: -; J gene: TRBJ2-2; V gene: TRBV11-3; CDR3 DNA: TGTGCCAGCAATGGGAAGGACAGCGCGAACACCGGGGAGCTGTTTTTT; CDR3 protein: CASNGKDSANTGELFF
D gene: -; clone size: -; J gene: TRBJ2-1; V gene: TRBV5-5; CDR3 DNA: TGTGCCAGCAGCTTAGACAGAAACTTTAGGAATGAGCAGTTCTTC; CDR3 protein: CASSLDRNFRNEQFF
D gene: -; clone size: -; J gene: TRBJ1-2; V gene: TRBV4-3; CDR3 DNA: TGCGCCAGCAGCCCCAAACGTTATGGCGGAACTAACTATGGCTACACCTTC; CDR3 protein: CASSPKRYGGTNYGYTF
D gene: TRBD1; clone size: -; J gene: TRBJ1-4; V gene: TRBV2; CDR3 DNA: TGTGCCAGCAGTGAAGGAACAGGGGCAAATGAAAAACTGTTTTTT; CDR3 protein: CASSEGTGANEKLFF
D gene: TRBD1; clone size: -; J gene: TRBJ2-7; V gene: TRBV6-5; CDR3 DNA: TGTGCCAGCAGTCGGGACAGCTACGAGCAGTACTTC; CDR3 protein: CASSRDSYEQYF
D gene: TRBD1; clone size: -; J gene: TRBJ1-4; V gene: TRBV18; CDR3 DNA: TGTGCCAGCTCACCCCGGGACAGGGCTGAAAAACTGTTTTTT; CDR3 protein: CASSPRDRAEKLFF
D gene: -; clone size: -; J gene: TRBJ2-1; V gene: TRBV28; CDR3 DNA: TGTGCCAGCAGTTTTCGGGGTGATCTACGGAATGAGCAGTTCTTC; CDR3 protein: CASSFRGDLRNEQFF
D gene: -; clone size: -; J gene: TRBJ2-1; V gene: TRBV3-1/TRBV3-2; CDR3 DNA: TGTGCCACCCGATTAGCCGATGAGCAGTTCTTC; CDR3 protein: CATRLADEQFF
D gene: TRBD2; clone size: -; J gene: TRBJ2-1; V gene: TRBV11-3; CDR3 DNA: TGTGCCAGCGGGGATAGCGGGATAAAATACAATGAGCAGTTCTTC; CDR3 protein: CASGDSGIKYNEQFF
D gene: -; clone size: -; J gene: TRBJ2-1; V gene: TRBV6-2/TRBV6-3; CDR3 DNA: TGTGCCAGCAGTCGAGATACCTACAATGAGCAGTTCTTC; CDR3 protein: CASSRDTYNEQFF
D gene: TRBD1; clone size: once; J gene: TRBJ1-1; V gene: TRBV28; CDR3 DNA: TGTGCCAGCAGTGACCGACAGGGGGCGCGGACTGAAGCTTTCTTT; CDR3 protein: CASSDRQGARTEAFF
D gene: TRBD1; clone size: -; J gene: TRBJ2-4; V gene: TRBV28; CDR3 DNA: TGTGCCAGCAGTCTACTGGAAGGACAGGGGGAGAACATTCAGTACTTC; CDR3 protein: CASSLLEGQGENIQYF
D gene: -; clone size: -; J gene: TRBJ2-2; V gene: TRBV5-1; CDR3 DNA: TGCGCCAGCAGCCTGGGTACAAACACCGGGGAGCTGTTTTTT; CDR3 protein: CASSLGTNTGELFF
D gene: -; clone size: -; J gene: TRBJ1-5; V gene: TRBV25-1; CDR3 DNA: TGTGCCAGCAGTCTAGGCAATCAGCCCCAGCATTTT; CDR3 protein: CASSLGNQPQHF
D gene: TRBD1; clone size: -; J gene: TRBJ2-1; V gene: TRBV2; CDR3 DNA: TGTGCCAACAACGAAGGGACAGGGTTCAAAAATGAGCAGTTCTTC; CDR3 protein: CANNEGTGFKNEQFF
D gene: -; clone size: -; J gene: TRBJ1-2; V gene: TRBV24-1; CDR3 DNA: TGTGCCACCAGTGGAAACCGGGGTCGAGGGGGCTACACCTTC; CDR3 protein: CATSGNRGRGGYTF
D gene: TRBD2; clone size: -; J gene: TRBJ2-7; V gene: TRBV9; CDR3 DNA: TGTGCCAGCAGCGTCGGGACTAGCGGGTACGAGCAGTACTTC; CDR3 protein: CASSVGTSGYEQYF
D gene: -; clone size: -; J gene: TRBJ2-1; V gene: TRBV7-8; CDR3 DNA: TGTGCCAGCAGCTCCCCCCTCCGATCTAGGAGCAATGAGCAGTTCTTC; CDR3 protein: CASSSPLRSRSNEQFF
D gene: TRBD2; clone size: -; J gene: TRBJ2-7; V gene: TRBV28; CDR3 DNA: TGTGCCAGCAGCCGGACGGGGGGCTACGAGCAGTACTTC; CDR3 protein: CASSRTGGYEQYF
D gene: TRBD1; clone size: once; J gene: TRBJ1-2; V gene: TRBV6-5; CDR3 DNA: TGTGCCGGCTTGGGGCGAGGGGGCTCTAACTATGGCTACACCTTC; CDR3 protein: CAGLGRGGSNYGYTF
D gene: -; clone size: -; J gene: TRBJ1-2; V gene: TRBV4-2; CDR3 DNA: TGTGCCAGCAGCCAAGGGGCAGCCTGGGGCTACACCTTC; CDR3 protein: CASSQGAAWGYTF
D gene: -; clone size: -; J gene: TRBJ2-1; V gene: TRBV28; CDR3 DNA: TGTGCCAGCAGTCCCCTTGAGTTGCTCAATGAGCAGTTCTTC; CDR3 protein: CASSPLELLNEQFF
D gene: -; clone size: -; J gene: TRBJ1-1; V gene: TRBV12-5; CDR3 DNA: TGTGCTAGTGGTCACAGGGATTCCTATGAAGCTTTCTTT; CDR3 protein: CASGHRDSYEAFF
D gene: -; clone size: few; J gene: TRBJ1-2; V gene: TRBV18; CDR3 DNA: TGTGCCAGCTCACCGTCCTCGGGAGGGGCGAACGCTAACTATGGCTACACCTTC; CDR3 protein: CASSPSSGGANANYGYTF
D gene: -; clone size: -; J gene: TRBJ2-6; V gene: TRBV4-2; CDR3 DNA: TGTGCCAGCAGCCAAGTTGGAGGCTCGGGGGCCAACGTCCTGACTTTC; CDR3 protein: CASSQVGGSGANVLTF
D gene: TRBD1; clone size: -; J gene: TRBJ1-1; V gene: TRBV3-1/TRBV3-2; CDR3 DNA: TGTGCCAGCAGCCAAGGGGACAGGGCTACTGAAGCTTTCTTT; CDR3 protein: CASSQGDRATEAFF
D gene: -; clone size: -; J gene: TRBJ2-3; V gene: TRBV7-6; CDR3 DNA: TGTGCCAGCAGCTTAGTCCAGGACACAGATACGCAGTATTTT; CDR3 protein: CASSLVQDTDTQYF
D gene: -; clone size: -; J gene: TRBJ2-5; V gene: TRBV4-3; CDR3 DNA: TGCGCCAGCAGCCAAGGGCTTGGAGGGGATCTCGGAGAGACCCAGTACTTC; CDR3 protein: CASSQGLGGDLGETQYF
D gene: TRBD2; clone size: -; J gene: TRBJ2-3; V gene: TRBV5-1; CDR3 DNA: TGCGCCAGCAGCCTAGCGGGGGGACCCACAGATACGCAGTATTTT; CDR3 protein: CASSLAGGPTDTQYF
D gene: -; clone size: -; J gene: TRBJ1-1; V gene: TRBV9; CDR3 DNA: TGTGCCAGCAGCCCATCGACAGGACTGAACACTGAAGCTTTCTTT; CDR3 protein: CASSPSTGLNTEAFF
D gene: TRBD1; clone size: -; J gene: TRBJ1-5; V gene: TRBV19; CDR3 DNA: TGTGCCAGTAGTCCCCGACAGGGAGTTCAGCCCCAGCATTTT; CDR3 protein: CASSPRQGVQPQHF
D gene: TRBD2; clone size: -; J gene: TRBJ2-7; V gene: TRBV27; CDR3 DNA: TGTGCCAGCAGTTTCGGACTAGCGAGAACACCCTACGAGCAGTACTTC; CDR3 protein: CASSFGLARTPYEQYF
D gene: TRBD2; clone size: -; J gene: TRBJ2-7; V gene: TRBV7-8; CDR3 DNA: TGTGCCAGCAGCTTAGAAGCTAGCGGGGCCTACGAGCAGTACTTC; CDR3 protein: CASSLEASGAYEQYF
D gene: -; clone size: -; J gene: TRBJ1-5; V gene: TRBV19; CDR3 DNA: TGTGCCAGTAGTAGAGGCGGGTTTAGCAATCAGCCCCAGCATTTT; CDR3 protein: CASSRGGFSNQPQHF
D gene: TRBD1; clone size: once; J gene: TRBJ1-2; V gene: TRBV6-5; CDR3 DNA: TGTGCCAGCAGTTCCTTTTTTGGGACAGAGAATGGCTACACCTTC; CDR3 protein: CASSSFFGTENGYTF
D gene: TRBD1; clone size: many; J gene: TRBJ2-7; V gene: TRBV2; CDR3 DNA: TGTGCCACAAACGGAGGACAGGGTCGGAAGTACTTC; CDR3 protein: CATNGGQGRKYF
D gene: -; clone size: -; J gene: TRBJ2-5; V gene: TRBV11-3; CDR3 DNA: TGTGCCAGCAGCCCGATGGGCGCCGTTGTGGAGACCCAGTACTTC; CDR3 protein: CASSPMGAVVETQYF
D gene: -; clone size: -; J gene: TRBJ2-5; V gene: TRBV7-6; CDR3 DNA: TGTGCCAGCAGCCTCAGGGTCCAAGAGACCCAGTACTTC; CDR3 protein: CASSLRVQETQYF
D gene: -; clone size: -; J gene: TRBJ1-1; V gene: TRBV19; CDR3 DNA: TGTGCCAGTAGGGCCAGACAGGCGGAGAACACTGAAGCTTTCTTT; CDR3 protein: CASRARQAENTEAFF
D gene: TRBD1; clone size: -; J gene: TRBJ2-7; V gene: TRBV7-3; CDR3 DNA: TGTGCCAGCAGCCTAGACAGGGGAACTCCCTACGAGCAGTACTTC; CDR3 protein: CASSLDRGTPYEQYF